This paragraph reports one T cell receptor beta chain. Germline CDR1 is SGDLS and CDR2 is YYNGEE. The CDR3 extends over 15 amino acids. V lost 0 bases to trimming and J lost 1 base, with 10 bases between them. This sample is part of a study of blood T cell repertoires in COVID-19. Study-level information: Acute and convalescent COVID-19 samples came from the United States, Italy and Spain. PBMCs, B-cell-depleted T cells, or T cells were the source of the cDNA or gDNA that made up the material.

In the source study's methods: Cell counts per sample came from amplifying reference gene primers. Generated by immunoSEQ multiplex PCR, the TCRdb table keeps only in-frame clones and is missing some. V and J calls and clone size come straight from that table; D and trimming were deduced from the DNA. The table records around 100,000 clones, around 80% of them present only once. Sequenced: peripheral blood. This clonotype was obtained from a human donor in a cohort sampled during active COVID-19. The chain recombines TRBV9 with TRBJ2-5; tentatively, D is TRBD2 (5 bases). CDR3 bases: TGTGCCAGCAGCGTAGCTAGCTCGGGCCAAGAGACCCAGTACTTC. Its translation is CASSVASSGQETQYF.